Below are 32 T cell receptor beta chains sequenced from a single sample in a study of T-cell reconstitution after alpha-beta-depleted transplantation in children. Construction of the TCRbeta library involved unique molecular identifiers. TCRdb used MiXCR to reprocess the PCR reads, holding one entry per CDR3 protein. The sample holds around 800,000 distinct CDR3 sequences, roughly 15% seen once. The input for sequencing was PBMCs, mostly from graft donor cells, taken 360 days after TCRalphabeta/CD19-depleted stem cell transplant. The receptor set was obtained from a male patient under 18 who had a stem cell transplant for acute lymphoblastic leukemia, so the T cells may come from the graft donor.

The chain employs TRBV4-2 and TRBJ2-1; 14 bases line up with TRBD2. The CDR3 totals 16 residues. Looked up from germline, CDR1 is LGHNA and CDR2 is YNFKEQ. V was clipped by 7 bases and J by 10 bases; unmatched bases: 12. CDR3 bases: TGTGCCAGCAACTTCAAGGGGACTAGCGGGAGAGGGGAGCAGTTCTTC. Its protein is CASNFKGTSGRGEQFF.

This chain joins TRBV20-1 and TRBJ2-7, with 9 bases matching TRBD2. The V gene end was trimmed by 6 bases and the J gene end by 1 base; junction bases not matched to a gene: 10. Looked up from germline, CDR1 is DFQATT and CDR2 is SNEGSKA (reference sequence). This CDR3 comprises 15 residues. CDR3 in amino acids: CSAAEYSGSSYEQYF. CDR3 DNA sequence: TGCAGTGCCGCCGAGTATAGCGGGAGTTCCTACGAGCAGTACTTC.

The chain uses TRBV5-1 and TRBJ2-7; TRBD2 aligns across 10 bases. The CDR3 is 16 amino acids. The trim removed 4 bases at V and 5 bases at J, leaving 12 bases unmatched. Germline V gives CDR1 SGHRS, CDR2 YFSETQ. The CDR3 DNA reads as TGCGCCAGCAGCACCGTTCGGGCCGGGACTAGCGACGAGCAGTACTTC. It translates to CASSTVRAGTSDEQYF.

The chain recombines TRBV5-1 with TRBJ2-1; D possibly corresponds to TRBD2 (7 bases). This CDR3 is 15 amino acids long. Trimming left V 4 bases short and J 6 bases short, with 17 bases between. Germline V CDR1 and CDR2: SGHRS, YFSETQ. The CDR3 spells CASSPLGGGINEQFF. The CDR3, as DNA: TGCGCCAGCAGCCCTCTGGGAGGGGGGATCAATGAGCAGTTCTTC.

This chain links TRBV6-1 with TRBJ2-5, with 8 bases fitting TRBD2. This CDR3 region has 15 residues. The ends lost 6 bases at V and 7 bases at J; junction bases unmatched: 13. The germline V gene encodes CDR1 MNHNS and CDR2 SASEGT. The CDR3 reads CASSEGPGLVTTQYF. Written as DNA, the CDR3 is TGTGCCAGCAGCGAGGGCCCGGGACTAGTAACGACCCAGTACTTC.

This clonotype occurred many times. The chain has TRBV6-5 and TRBJ2-3; a possible D gene is TRBD1 (5 bases). This CDR3 spans 15 amino acids. Germline CDR1 MNHEY, CDR2 SVGAGI. V lost 2 bases, J lost 6 bases, and 15 bases lay in between. CDR3 coding DNA: TGTGCCAGCAGTTACACTTCAGGGATCCGGGATACGCAGTATTTT. The encoded protein is CASSYTSGIRDTQYF.

V gene TRBV7-2 combines with J gene TRBJ2-3; 10 bases line up with TRBD2. V gave up 2 bases and J gave up 4 bases; unmatched junction bases: 9. The germline V gene encodes CDR1 SGHTA and CDR2 FQGNSA. The CDR3 totals 17 residues. The CDR3 is CASSLLAGVVSPDTQYF. CDR3 DNA: TGTGCCAGCAGCTTACTAGCGGGAGTAGTCAGCCCAGATACGCAGTATTTT.

This clonotype was detected only a few times. V gene TRBV29-1 combines with J gene TRBJ2-7, with TRBD1 identical over 9 bases. The CDR3 has 14 amino acids. CDR1 is SQVTM and CDR2 is ANQGSEA in the germline V gene. V lost 4 bases to trimming and J lost 2 bases; unmatched junction nucleotides: 6. The CDR3 protein is CSVVDRDRAYEQYF. Written as DNA, the CDR3 is TGCAGCGTTGTCGACCGGGACAGGGCCTACGAGCAGTACTTC.

This clonotype was observed a few times. This chain links TRBV6-5 with TRBJ2-3, with unresolved D. Germline V gene sequence: CDR1 MNHEY, CDR2 SVGAGI. The CDR3 extends over 16 amino acids. V was pared by 2 bases and J by 0 bases, with 12 bases between. Here the CDR3 DNA reads TGTGCCAGCAGTTACGCTCCCCTAGGAAGCACAGATACGCAGTATTTT. Its translation is CASSYAPLGSTDTQYF.

A few counts support this clonotype. The chain carries TRBV4-1 and TRBJ2-7; no clear D. The V gene's germline CDR1 is MGHRA and CDR2 YSYEKL. Trimming removed 1 base from V and 0 bases from J, with 7 bases in between. The length of the CDR3 is 14 residues. CDR3 DNA: TGCGCCAGCAGCCAAGTGCTCAACTCCTACGAGCAGTACTTC. Translating it yields CASSQVLNSYEQYF.

This clonotype was seen just once. The chain combines TRBV12-3 or TRBV12-4 with TRBJ1-2, with D unresolved. V was pared by 3 bases and J by 0 bases, with 11 bases between. This CDR3 is built from 15 residues. The CDR3 sequence is CASSFEAGANYGYTF. Written as DNA, the CDR3 is TGTGCCAGCAGTTTTGAAGCCGGGGCTAACTATGGCTACACCTTC.

The table lists this clonotype with a count of one. Given a much more abundant clone one base away, this may be a read error. The CDR3 does not close with the conserved phenylalanine or tryptophan, likely indicating a read error. The rearrangement joins TRBV9 to TRBJ2-1; a possible D gene is TRBD2 (5 bases). In germline, CDR1 is SGDLS, CDR2 YYNGEE. The CDR3 is made up of 16 amino acids. The ends were cut back, 4 bases at V and 8 bases at J, with 22 bases in the middle. The chain's CDR3 is CASSLLLSGSRYEQFV. The CDR3 DNA is TGTGCCAGCAGCTTGCTTTTAAGCGGCTCACGATATGAGCAGTTCGTC.

CDR3 region: CAISYSGTSFDEQFF. The CDR3 region has the DNA TGTGCCATCAGCTATTCAGGGACTAGCTTTGATGAGCAGTTCTTC. The chain has TRBV10-3 and TRBJ2-1, with 9 bases that match TRBD2. The trim removed 6 bases at V and 8 bases at J, leaving 11 bases unmatched. The CDR3 runs 15 residues. Germline V gene sequence: CDR1 ENHRY, CDR2 SYGVKD.

This clonotype occurred a few times. The DNA of the CDR3 is TGTGCCAGCAGGTCCGGGACTAGCAAACCCGAGCAGTACTTC. This translates into CASRSGTSKPEQYF. The chain carries TRBV12-3 or TRBV12-4 and TRBJ2-7; 9 nucleotides match TRBD2. The CDR3 runs 14 residues. The junction had 9 bases not matched to a gene; V was cut back by 6 bases and J by 6 bases.

The V gene is TRBV12-3 or TRBV12-4, the J gene TRBJ2-2, with D possibly matching TRBD1 (6 bases). This CDR3 comprises 14 residues. With 11 bases removed from V and 1 base from J, the gap between germline ends came to 14 bases. DNA of the CDR3: TGTGCCCTTTTTACAGGGTGGAACACCGGGGAGCTGTTTTTT. This codes for CALFTGWNTGELFF.

This clonotype was seen ten or more times. The genes are TRBV6-2 or TRBV6-3 and TRBJ2-7; 8 bases are shared with TRBD1. The CDR3 spans 15 residues. The germline V gene has CDR1 MNHEY and CDR2 SVGEGT. The trim removed 7 bases at V and 3 bases at J, leaving 11 bases unmatched. The CDR3 sequence: CASTNLDREDYEQYF. CDR3 DNA sequence: TGTGCCAGCACCAATTTGGACAGGGAGGACTACGAGCAGTACTTC.

This clonotype has just a few counts. The chain is built from TRBV15 and TRBJ1-1; D unresolved. The CDR3 runs to 17 residues. The ends were cut back, 0 bases at V and 1 base at J, with 15 bases in the middle. Germline CDR1 reads LNHNV; CDR2 reads YYDKDF (reference sequence). As DNA, the CDR3 is TGTGCCACCAGCAGAGATCGGATCGGCTTACCGAACACTGAAGCTTTCTTT. It encodes CATSRDRIGLPNTEAFF.

The J gene is TRBJ2-5, the V gene TRBV20-1; TRBD1 might be the D (5 bases). V lost 7 bases to trimming and J lost 4 bases, with 13 bases between them. This CDR3 is 12 amino acids long. From germline, CDR1 is DFQATT and CDR2 SNEGSKA (reference sequence). The CDR3, as DNA: TGCAGTGAGCAGGGAAGTGGAGAGACCCAGTACTTC. Translating gives CSEQGSGETQYF.

J is TRBJ1-2 and V is TRBV4-2; 9 nucleotides align to TRBD1. The CDR3 consists of 17 residues. Per the germline V gene, CDR1 is LGHNA and CDR2 is YNFKEQ. J gave up 2 bases and V 6 bases, and 13 bases lay outside the gene matches. The CDR3 DNA follows: TGTGCCAGCAGACAACCGGGACAGGGAATTTCGAACTATGGCTACACCTTC. This codes for CASRQPGQGISNYGYTF.

This clonotype was counted many times. V and J are TRBV5-6 and TRBJ1-1; D remains unclear. V was pared by 0 bases and J by 0 bases, with 12 bases between. CDR1 SGHDT and CDR2 YYEEEE come from the germline V gene. The CDR3 is made up of 16 amino acids. The CDR3 DNA reads TGTGCCAGCAGCTTGGTTGGGAGGTACATGAACACTGAAGCTTTCTTT. Translated: CASSLVGRYMNTEAFF.

This clonotype was seen a handful of times. The CDR3 loop reads CASSLGSGIANNEQFF. The CDR3 DNA reads as TGTGCCAGCAGCTTAGGCAGCGGGATAGCGAACAATGAGCAGTTCTTC. The rearrangement joins TRBV13 to TRBJ2-1, with 7 bases aligning to TRBD2. The trim removed 0 bases at V and 5 bases at J, leaving 7 bases unmatched. Germline CDR1 and CDR2: PRHDT and FYEKMQ (reference sequence). The CDR3 has 16 amino acids.

This clonotype was observed many times. The rearrangement links TRBV5-6 to TRBJ1-5; D possibly corresponds to TRBD1 (6 bases). Germline assignment: CDR1 SGHDT and CDR2 YYEEEE. The CDR3 extends over 14 amino acids. V lost 4 bases, J lost 7 bases, and 15 bases lay in between. CDR3 DNA sequence: TGTGCCAGCAGCCAAACAGGGAGGGAACAGCCCCAGCATTTT. Translated, it gives CASSQTGREQPQHF.

The rearrangement joins TRBV20-1 to TRBJ2-1; no definite D call. The CDR3 has 16 amino acids. The ends were cut back, 0 bases at V and 3 bases at J, with 15 bases in the middle. CDR1 is DFQATT, CDR2 SNEGSKA, per germline (reference sequence). The CDR3 protein is CSARDPLNLRYNEQFF. In DNA form, the CDR3 reads TGCAGTGCTAGAGATCCCCTCAACCTCCGCTACAATGAGCAGTTCTTC.

This clonotype turned up a few times. The chain joins TRBV7-3 to TRBJ2-7; D is perhaps TRBD2 (5 bases). The CDR3 covers 15 residues. Germline-derived CDR1 and CDR2 are SGHTA and FQGTGA. V shed 2 bases and J shed 1 base, with 12 bases lying between them. The CDR3 here is CASSLSPGFSYEQYF. The CDR3, as DNA: TGTGCCAGCAGCTTATCCCCGGGATTTTCCTACGAGCAGTACTTC.

The V and J genes are TRBV12-3 or TRBV12-4 and TRBJ2-1; D unclear. The CDR3 has 14 amino acids. The germline V and J ends were trimmed by 4 bases and 2 bases, with 9 bases remaining between them. As DNA, the CDR3 is TGTGCCAGCAGTTCGGTCTACCCCTACAATGAGCAGTTCTTC. This sequence encodes CASSSVYPYNEQFF.

V usage is TRBV5-5 and J usage is TRBJ2-7, with 7 positions matching TRBD1. This CDR3 is 13 amino acids long. J lost 2 bases, V lost 5 bases, and 4 bases had no gene match. Germline V gene lookup returns CDR1 SGHKS and CDR2 YYEKEE (reference sequence). This chain's CDR3 is CASRPGTAYEQYF. The DNA for the CDR3 is TGTGCCAGCAGGCCCGGGACAGCCTACGAGCAGTACTTC.

V gene TRBV12-3 or TRBV12-4 combines with J gene TRBJ1-1; no firm D call. There are 11 residues in the CDR3. The ends were cut back, 8 bases at V and 4 bases at J, with 8 bases in the middle. As DNA, the CDR3 is TGTGCCAGCGGCCGGAGCACTGAAGCTTTCTTT. Protein: CASGRSTEAFF.

This clonotype was observed many times. V gene TRBV5-1 combines with J gene TRBJ2-7, with TRBD2 matching 9 bases. Trimming at V came to 1 base and at J to 1 base, leaving 9 bases not matched to a gene. In germline, CDR1 is SGHRS, CDR2 YFSETQ. CDR3 length equals 17 residues. The CDR3 region has the DNA TGCGCCAGCAGCTTGAGGTCGGCGGGAGGGAAGTCCTACGAGCAGTACTTC. The encoded protein is CASSLRSAGGKSYEQYF. Full variable domain (remainder filled in from reference TRBV5-1 and TRBJ2-7): KAGVTQTPRYLIKTRGQQVTLSCSPISGHRSVSWYQQTPGQGLQFLFEYFSETQRNKGNFPGRFSGRQFSNSRSEMNVSTLELGDSALYLCASSLRSAGGKSYEQYFGPGTRLTVT.

This clonotype was seen many times. The chain combines TRBV5-1 with TRBJ2-7, with D unclear. The CDR3 runs to 14 residues. In germline, CDR1 is SGHRS, CDR2 YFSETQ. Between the trimmed V and J ends, which lost 0 bases and 0 bases, there was a span of 7 bases. The CDR3 sequence: CASSLGTASYEQYF. The CDR3 DNA reads TGCGCCAGCAGCTTGGGGACGGCCTCCTACGAGCAGTACTTC.

The chain joins TRBV12-3 or TRBV12-4 to TRBJ2-7; 8 bases map to TRBD1. The CDR3 loop spans 16 amino acids. The trim removed 8 bases at V and 5 bases at J, leaving 17 bases unmatched. The CDR3 region has the DNA TGTGCCAGCGTTCATCGACTAGGGACAGGCGAACACGAGCAGTACTTC. Encoded protein: CASVHRLGTGEHEQYF.

This clonotype has just a few counts. V gene TRBV3-1 combines with J gene TRBJ2-1; either TRBD1 or TRBD2 may fit D (5 bases each). The CDR3 length is 18 residues. Germline CDR1 and CDR2: LGHDT and YNNKEL (reference sequence). V was clipped by 0 bases and J by 3 bases, with 18 bases between them. The CDR3 DNA follows: TGTGCCAGCAGCCAAGAGGGCAGCTACGAGGGGAACTACAATGAGCAGTTCTTC. Amino acid sequence: CASSQEGSYEGNYNEQFF.

The chain couples TRBV27 to TRBJ2-7, with TRBD2 identical over 11 bases. CDR3 size: 12 residues. Germline V gene lookup returns CDR1 MNHEY and CDR2 SMNVEV (reference sequence). J gave up 9 bases and V 5 bases, and 3 bases lay outside the gene matches. Here the CDR3 reads CASSAGLAGQYF. The CDR3 DNA reads TGTGCCAGCAGTGCAGGACTAGCGGGGCAGTACTTC.